A single sample is the source of the 8 T cell receptor beta chains below, sequenced in a study of cytomegalovirus exposure and HLA in healthy donors. The PCR employed 60 Vbeta primers together with 13 Jbeta primers. Using immunoSEQ multiplex PCR, the repertoire was profiled, and TCRdb retains in-frame clones only, with some absent. Of roughly 200,000 clones in the sample, around 80% were seen once. The specimen sequenced was PBMCs. All receptors come from a man aged 40-49 years in good health and CMV-seronegative.

This chain connects TRBV11-2 to TRBJ2-5, with TRBD1 matching over 8 bases. V gave up 4 bases and J gave up 5 bases; unmatched junction bases: 6. CDR3 length: 14 amino acids. Germline CDR1 SGHAT, CDR2 FQNNGV. DNA for the CDR3: TGTGCCAGCAGCTATGACAGGGGTTGGGAGACCCAGTACTTC. Amino acid sequence: CASSYDRGWETQYF.

The J gene is TRBJ1-5, the V gene TRBV19; TRBD1 matches 8 bases. Germline CDR1 LNHDA, CDR2 SQIVND (reference sequence). The CDR3 has 14 residues. After removal of 5 bases from V and 3 bases from J, the junction contained 3 bases not matched to a gene. The CDR3 DNA reads as TGTGCCAGTAGTGGACAGGGCTACAATCAGCCCCAGCATTTT. Protein product: CASSGQGYNQPQHF.

The J gene is TRBJ2-5, the V gene TRBV10-3; 7 bases line up with TRBD1. V gave up 11 bases and J gave up 4 bases; unmatched junction bases: 19. From germline, CDR1 is ENHRY and CDR2 SYGVKD. CDR3 length equals 16 residues. Here the CDR3 DNA reads TGTGCCGCCTCAGGGGGAAACAGGGTAGCTCGAGAGACCCAGTACTTC. Translated: CAASGGNRVARETQYF.

This CDR3 reads CASSWKEGETQYF. DNA for the CDR3: TGCGCCAGCAGCTGGAAGGAGGGGGAGACCCAGTACTTC. The genes are TRBV5-1 and TRBJ2-5, with TRBD2 as a possible D gene (6 bases). This CDR3 has 13 residues. Germline CDR1 is SGHRS and CDR2 is YFSETQ. Trimming left V 3 bases short and J 5 bases short, with 11 bases between.

This rearrangement joins TRBV5-6 to TRBJ2-5, with D possibly being TRBD2 (5 bases). The DNA end favors TRBJ2-7, so the J call may be wrong. This CDR3 is built from 14 residues. Germline loops: CDR1 SGHDT, CDR2 YYEEEE. In nucleotides, the CDR3 is TGTGCCAGCAGCCCGGGCGGGCGGGCGGGCGAGCAGTACTTC. It specifies CASSPGGRAGEQYF.

This clone came up a few times. The chain links TRBV27 to TRBJ2-1; the D is unclear. This CDR3 has 15 residues. CDR1 is MNHEY, CDR2 SMNVEV, per germline (reference sequence). V lost 0 bases to trimming and J lost 8 bases, with 14 bases between them. CDR3 amino acids: CASSLSGITVDEQFF. CDR3 in DNA: TGTGCCAGCAGTTTATCGGGCATCACGGTGGATGAGCAGTTCTTC.

V and J are TRBV4-3 and TRBJ2-7, with D perhaps matching TRBD1 (6 bases). V was shortened by 4 bases and J by 3 bases, with 19 bases between the two germline ends. The length of the CDR3 is 16 residues. Germline CDR1 is LGHNA and CDR2 is YSLEER. The DNA of the CDR3 is TGCGCCAGCAGCCCAAGGGGCCAGGGGTCCCTCTACGAGCAGTACTTC. It is translated as CASSPRGQGSLYEQYF.

This sequence joins TRBV7-2 and TRBJ1-2; 9 nucleotides agree with TRBD1. CDR3 size: 13 residues. CDR1 is SGHTA and CDR2 is FQGNSA in the germline V gene. V gave up 6 bases and J gave up 4 bases; unmatched junction bases: 3. DNA of the CDR3: TGTGCCAGCAGAACGACAGGGGGCTATGGCTACACCTTC. It specifies CASRTTGGYGYTF. Full variable domain (rest looked up from reference TRBV7-2 and TRBJ1-2): GAGVSQSPSNKVTEKGKDVELRCDPISGHTALYWYRQSLGQGLEFLIYFQGNSAPDKSGLPSDRFSAERTGGSVSTLTIQRTQQEDSAVYLCASRTTGGYGYTFGSGTRLTVV.